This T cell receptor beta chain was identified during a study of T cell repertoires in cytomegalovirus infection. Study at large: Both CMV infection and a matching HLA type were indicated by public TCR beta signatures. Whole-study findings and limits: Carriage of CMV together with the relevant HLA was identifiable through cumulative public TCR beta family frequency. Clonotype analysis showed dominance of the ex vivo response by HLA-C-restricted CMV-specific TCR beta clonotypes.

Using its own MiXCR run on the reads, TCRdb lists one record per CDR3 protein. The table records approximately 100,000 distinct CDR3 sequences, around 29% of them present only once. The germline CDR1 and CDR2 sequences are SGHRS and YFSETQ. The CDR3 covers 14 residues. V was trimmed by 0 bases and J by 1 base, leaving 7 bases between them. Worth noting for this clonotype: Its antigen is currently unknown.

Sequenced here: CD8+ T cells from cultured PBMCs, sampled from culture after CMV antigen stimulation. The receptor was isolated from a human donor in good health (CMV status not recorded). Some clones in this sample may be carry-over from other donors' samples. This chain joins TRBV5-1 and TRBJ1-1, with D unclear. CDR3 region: CASSLGWGNTEAFF. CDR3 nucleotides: TGCGCCAGCAGCTTGGGTTGGGGGAACACTGAAGCTTTCTTT.